This T cell receptor beta chain was captured by sequencing in a study of lymphopenia after photon versus proton radiotherapy. A word on this clone: Its specificity is unknown.

Whole-study results and caveats: Proton therapy kept repertoires fairly stable, unlike photons, which gained effector/memory cells. Better survival with proton therapy was suggested as possible, not demonstrated.

J was trimmed by 1 base and V by 1 base; bases with no gene match: 0. Germline V gene lookup returns CDR1 SGHTA and CDR2 FQGNSA. The CDR3 is made up of 16 amino acids. Profiled with immunoSEQ multiplex PCR; TCRdb holds only in-frame clones, not every one. The top ten hold roughly 4.7% of the sample, which has approximately 170,000 clones, 88% seen once. This sequence was found in a man aged 50 to 59 with gastric cancer. This specimen was peripheral blood, taken from a patient treated with photon-based radiotherapy. The chain links TRBV7-2 to TRBJ2-3; 12 positions match TRBD2. The CDR3 region has the DNA TGTGCCAGCAGCTTAGGACTAGCGGGGGGCACAGATACGCAGTATTTT. It encodes CASSLGLAGGTDTQYF.